What follows are 23 T cell receptor beta chains derived from one specimen sequenced in a study of technical replicates of blood from a handful of donors. The protocol was immunoSEQ multiplex PCR, while the TCRdb copy is restricted to in-frame clones and leaves out a portion. The sample carries 85,000 to 100,000 clones, around 93% recorded once. Sequenced sample: T cells isolated from PBMCs. Receptors originate from a human donor in good health.

V usage is TRBV7-9 and J usage is TRBJ1-1; a possible D gene is TRBD1 (6 bases). This CDR3 contains 14 residues. V gave up 3 bases and J gave up 7 bases, with 15 bases separating them. Germline V gives CDR1 SEHNR, CDR2 FQNEAQ (reference sequence). The CDR3 protein is CASSLGLGHFEAFF. The CDR3 DNA reads TGTGCCAGCAGCTTGGGGTTGGGACACTTTGAAGCTTTCTTT. Using reference TRBV7-9 and TRBJ1-1 for the parts outside the CDR3, the full variable domain is DTGVSQNPRHKITKRGQNVTFRCDPISEHNRLYWYRQTLGQGPEFLTYFQNEAQLEKSRLLSDRFSAERPKGSFSTLEIQRTEQGDSAMYLCASSLGLGHFEAFFGQGTRLTVV.

This clone was observed once. The chain uses TRBV19 and TRBJ2-1; 15 nucleotides line up with TRBD2. This CDR3 spans 14 amino acids. The germline CDR1 and CDR2 sequences are LNHDA and SQIVND (reference sequence). V trimming: 8 bases; J trimming: 8 bases; junction bases outside the gene matches: 4. The CDR3 sequence is CASSGLAGGHEQFF. The CDR3 bases are TGTGCCAGTTCGGGACTAGCGGGGGGCCATGAGCAGTTCTTC.

The gene calls are TRBV6-1 and TRBJ1-1; possibly TRBD1 for D (5 bases). From germline, CDR1 is MNHNS and CDR2 SASEGT. The CDR3 length is 14 residues. V gave up 6 bases and J gave up 11 bases, with 22 bases separating them. The CDR3 loop is CASRTLRTGVTAFF. The CDR3 DNA reads as TGTGCCAGCAGGACTTTAAGGACGGGGGTTACGGCTTTCTTT.

This chain links TRBV27 with TRBJ2-2; a weak D match, TRBD2 (6 bases). The CDR3 has 16 amino acids. Germline loops: CDR1 MNHEY, CDR2 SMNVEV (reference sequence). V lost 1 base and J 7 bases, leaving 16 bases between the germline ends. The CDR3 region has the DNA TGTGCCAGCAGTTTATTCCTGGCAGGCGGGGTCGGGGAGCTGTTTTTT. This sequence encodes CASSLFLAGGVGELFF.

In this sample, this clone turned up once. The CDR3 DNA is TGTGCCATCAGCAGGGGTGGTACTGAAGCTTTCTTT. This sequence encodes CAISRGGTEAFF. V is TRBV10-3 and J is TRBJ1-1, with D tentatively TRBD1 (6 bases). Germline V gives CDR1 ENHRY, CDR2 SYGVKD. The CDR3 contains 12 residues. Trimming left V 6 bases short and J 5 bases short, with 10 bases between.

This chain uses TRBV21-1 with TRBJ2-7; TRBD2 is the table's D call, not checked against the DNA. TRBV21-1 is a listed pseudogene. The CDR3 consists of 14 residues. The CDR3: CASSRRTDFYEQYF. The CDR3 DNA is TGTGCCAGCAGCAGACGGACGGACTTCTACGAGCAGTACTTC.

This clone was recorded only once. V usage is TRBV6-5 and J usage is TRBJ2-5; D unclear. V was shortened by 2 bases and J by 5 bases, with 6 bases between the two germline ends. There are 12 residues in the CDR3. Germline V lookup: CDR1 MNHEY, CDR2 SVGAGI. The CDR3 bases are TGTGCCAGCAGTTACCCCCCGGAGACCCAGTACTTC. Protein product: CASSYPPETQYF.

The chain recombines TRBV10-1 with TRBJ2-3; TRBD2 matches at 8 bases. The CDR3 sequence is 15 residues long. Germline V gives CDR1 WNHNN, CDR2 SYGVQD (reference sequence). V was pared by 3 bases and J by 1 base, with 3 bases of the junction left unmatched. CDR3 nucleotide sequence: TGCGCCAGCAGTGAATTTAGCGGGGGCACAGATACGCAGTATTTT. It encodes CASSEFSGGTDTQYF.

The chain uses TRBV6-5 and TRBJ2-1; D uncertain. V gave up 0 bases and J gave up 9 bases, with 6 bases separating them. This CDR3 has 12 residues. Germline V CDR1 and CDR2: MNHEY, SVGAGI. The CDR3 protein is CASSYSTGEQFF. CDR3 DNA sequence: TGTGCCAGCAGTTACTCGACGGGTGAGCAGTTCTTC.

The chain joins TRBV25-1 to TRBJ2-1, with 8 nucleotides matching TRBD2. Germline V gives CDR1 MGHDK, CDR2 SYGVNS. J was trimmed by 0 bases and V by 6 bases; bases with no gene match: 4. The CDR3 covers 15 residues. CDR3 bases: TGTGCCAGCAGCACTAGCGGCAGCTCCTACAATGAGCAGTTCTTC. It encodes CASSTSGSSYNEQFF.

This chain uses TRBV7-2 with TRBJ1-5; D uncertain. Trimming stripped 10 bases from V and 4 bases from J, with 14 bases between. In germline, CDR1 is SGHTA, CDR2 FQGNSA. The CDR3 sequence is 13 residues long. CDR3 residues: CATRRRRNQPQHF. For the CDR3, the DNA is TGTGCCACCCGACGGCGGAGAAATCAGCCCCAGCATTTT.

The CDR3 loop is CASSLIALEGQFF. Written as DNA, the CDR3 is TGTGCCAGCTCACTCATTGCGTTGGAGGGGCAGTTCTTC. This sequence joins TRBV18 and TRBJ2-1; TRBD2 might be the D (6 bases). The germline V gene has CDR1 KGHSH and CDR2 LQKENI. With 4 bases removed from V and 12 bases from J, the gap between germline ends came to 16 bases. This CDR3 has 13 residues.

In DNA, the CDR3 is TGTGCCAGCAGCCCTACAGTACTAGCGGGCGGCTACGAGCAGTACTTC. Translating it yields CASSPTVLAGGYEQYF. This chain connects TRBV5-4 to TRBJ2-7; 9 bases map to TRBD2. With V trimmed by 4 bases and J by 3 bases, 11 bases remained unmatched. Germline values: CDR1 SGHNT, CDR2 YYREEE (reference sequence). This CDR3 has 16 residues. The full variable domain, completed using reference TRBV5-4 and TRBJ2-7, is ETGVTQSPTHLIKTRGQQVTLRCSSQSGHNTVSWYQQALGQGPQFIFQYYREEENGRGNFPPRFSGLQFPNYSSELNVNALELDDSALYLCASSPTVLAGGYEQYFGPGTRLTVT.

This chain links TRBV5-1 with TRBJ2-1, with D tentatively TRBD2 (5 bases). Germline CDR1 is SGHRS and CDR2 is YFSETQ. V was clipped by 0 bases and J by 7 bases, with 14 bases between them. The CDR3 consists of 15 residues. CDR3 nucleotide sequence: TGCGCCAGCAGCTTGGCCCTAGAGACTATAAATGAGCAGTTCTTC. Protein: CASSLALETINEQFF.

The chain couples TRBV28 to TRBJ2-1, with 7 bases identical to TRBD2. Germline CDR1 is MDHEN and CDR2 is SYDVKM. This CDR3 spans 15 amino acids. V trimming: 6 bases; J trimming: 9 bases; junction bases outside the gene matches: 14. The CDR3 sequence is CASSRPGRGSSEQFF. CDR3 DNA: TGTGCCAGCAGCCGCCCGGGGCGGGGGTCTTCTGAGCAGTTCTTC.

CDR3 bases: TGTGCCAGCAGCCGGACTAGCGGGGACAATGAGCAGTTCTTC. This codes for CASSRTSGDNEQFF. The rearrangement links TRBV7-9 to TRBJ2-1; 12 bases are shared with TRBD2. CDR1 and CDR2 (germline): SEHNR, FQNEAQ (reference sequence). The CDR3 has 14 amino acids. V shed 5 bases and J 5 bases; nucleotides not matched to a gene: 1.

The chain uses TRBV5-1 and TRBJ2-7; D may be TRBD2 (5 bases). CDR3 length: 13 residues. Trimming removed 0 bases from V and 2 bases from J, with 6 bases in between. Germline V gene data show CDR1 as SGHRS and CDR2 as YFSETQ. The CDR3 coding sequence is TGCGCCAGCAGCTTGGAGAGGGCCTACGAGCAGTACTTC. This sequence encodes CASSLERAYEQYF. The entire variable domain, with the rest obtained from reference TRBV5-1 and TRBJ2-7, is as follows: KAGVTQTPRYLIKTRGQQVTLSCSPISGHRSVSWYQQTPGQGLQFLFEYFSETQRNKGNFPGRFSGRQFSNSRSEMNVSTLELGDSALYLCASSLERAYEQYFGPGTRLTVT.

J is TRBJ2-7 and V is TRBV27; D gene uncertain. The germline V gene encodes CDR1 MNHEY and CDR2 SMNVEV (reference sequence). The CDR3 is 13 residues long. V was cut by 3 bases and J by 4 bases, with 10 bases left in between. CDR3 in DNA: TGTGCCAGCAGTTTCCGCGCAAGATACGAGCAGTACTTC. This codes for CASSFRARYEQYF.

This sequence joins TRBV7-9 and TRBJ2-1, with a weak D call TRBD2 (6 bases). V was shortened by 3 bases and J by 4 bases, with 13 bases between the two germline ends. Germline CDR1 reads SEHNR; CDR2 reads FQNEAQ (reference sequence). The CDR3 totals 15 residues. The CDR3, as DNA: TGTGCCAGCAGCTTCGGGAGTGGGGCTTACAATGAGCAGTTCTTC. It specifies CASSFGSGAYNEQFF.

In nucleotides, the CDR3 is TGTGCCAGCAGGAGGAATGAAAAACTGTTTTTT. Its protein is CASRRNEKLFF. The genes are TRBV6-1 and TRBJ1-4; the D is unclear. The CDR3 is 11 amino acids. Germline CDR1 is MNHNS and CDR2 is SASEGT. Trimming took 6 bases from V and 5 from J, leaving 4 bases between them.

This clone has just one count. This sequence joins TRBV6-5 and TRBJ2-4, with D perhaps TRBD2 (5 bases). Per germline, CDR1 MNHEY and CDR2 SVGAGI. The V end lost 0 bases, the J end lost 1 base, and 7 bases lay between the germline ends. The CDR3 contains 15 residues. This CDR3 reads CASSYSRGAKNIQYF. The CDR3 region has the DNA TGTGCCAGCAGTTACTCGAGAGGGGCCAAAAACATTCAGTACTTC.

The rearrangement links TRBV27 to TRBJ1-5; D gene uncertain. This CDR3 is 12 amino acids long. The germline CDR1 and CDR2 sequences are MNHEY and SMNVEV (reference sequence). The germline V and J ends were trimmed by 2 bases and 5 bases, with 4 bases remaining between them. The CDR3 DNA sequence: TGTGCCAGCAGTTTACCCGATCAGCCCCAGCATTTT. Its translation: CASSLPDQPQHF.

This chain connects TRBV6-1 to TRBJ1-1; the match to TRBD1 covers 7 bases. The CDR3 length is 15 residues. Germline loops: CDR1 MNHNS, CDR2 SASEGT. J was trimmed by 2 bases and V by 6 bases; bases with no gene match: 9. This chain's CDR3 is CASSFRQGLNTEAFF. Written as DNA, the CDR3 is TGTGCCAGCAGCTTCCGACAGGGCTTAAACACTGAAGCTTTCTTT.